These T cell receptor beta chains were read from a single sample in a study of type 1 regulatory T cells. TCRdb re-derived calls from the reads in MiXCR, one entry per CDR3 protein. The data hold 65,000 to 80,000 distinct CDR3 sequences, with more than 20% observed a single time. Their specific antigens are unknown. Sequencing input: cultured type 1 regulatory T (Tr1) cells, either the whole culture or a sorted fraction (not recorded which). The receptors stem from a human donor in good health. Each CDR3 is given with its conserved first and last residue. D genes are given only for firm matches. For some rows the clone size is stated as once, few or many, or as a class when expanded; others skip it.

TRBV12-3/TRBV12-4	TRBJ1-2	NA	few	TGTGCCAGCACGGACGCCTCGAGCTACACCTTC	CASTDASSYTF
TRBV5-1	TRBJ1-4	NA	NA	TGCGCCAGCAGCTTGGCCGCGACTAATGAAAAACTGTTTTTT	CASSLAATNEKLFF
TRBV7-7	TRBJ2-1	TRBD2	once	TGTGCTAGCACCCGGGGACTAGCGGGAGGAGAGGAGCAGTTCTTC	CASTRGLAGGEEQFF
TRBV7-2	TRBJ1-5	NA	many	TGTGCCAGCAGCGCTTCTTTGGGGCAGCCCCAGCATTTT	CASSASLGQPQHF
TRBV7-6	TRBJ2-2	NA	few	TGTGCCAGCAGTGAACAGACAGACTACACCGGGGAGCTGTTTTTT	CASSEQTDYTGELFF
TRBV7-2	TRBJ1-1	NA	medium-sized	TGTGCCAGCAGTTTCACAGGGAACACTGAAGCTTTCTTT	CASSFTGNTEAFF
TRBV7-9	TRBJ1-2	NA	NA	TGTGCCAGCAGCTTAGAGCCCAATGGCTACACCTTC	CASSLEPNGYTF
TRBV29-1	TRBJ2-3	NA	NA	TGCAGCGTTCCTCGGGACGGGGCAGATACGCAGTATTTT	CSVPRDGADTQYF
TRBV28	TRBJ2-7	NA	NA	TGTGCCAGCAGCGCCCCCGCGGTTTACGAGCAGTACTTC	CASSAPAVYEQYF
TRBV5-4	TRBJ1-6	TRBD1	few	TGTGCCAGCAGCCTGACAGGGATGCGTAATTCACCCCTCCACTTT	CASSLTGMRNSPLHF
TRBV7-2	TRBJ2-7	TRBD2	few	TGTGCCAGCAGCTCAGGACGTGGCGGGAGCTACGAGCAGTACTTC	CASSSGRGGSYEQYF
TRBV5-1	TRBJ2-1	TRBD2	NA	TGCGCCAGCAGCCTAAACGGACTAGCGTACAATGAGCAGTTCTTC	CASSLNGLAYNEQFF
TRBV5-1	TRBJ1-2	NA	few	TGCGCCAGCAGCTCCGACGGTAACTATGGCTACACCTTC	CASSSDGNYGYTF
TRBV12-3/TRBV12-4	TRBJ1-2	TRBD1	NA	TGTGCCAGCAGTGGTGACAGGGAGAAGCGGGGCTACACCTTC	CASSGDREKRGYTF
TRBV20-1	TRBJ2-7	TRBD2	few	TGCAGTGCCGGGACTAGCGGGAGGGGGCCCTACGAGCAGTACTTC	CSAGTSGRGPYEQYF
TRBV25-1	TRBJ1-1	NA	NA	TGTGCCAGCAGTGTCAGGGGCTTGACAGAAGCTTTCTTT	CASSVRGLTEAFF
TRBV20-1	TRBJ2-1	TRBD2	medium-sized	TGCAGTGCTAGAGGTGTGACTAGCGGATACAATGAGCAGTTCTTC	CSARGVTSGYNEQFF
TRBV19	TRBJ1-2	NA	NA	TGTGCCAGTAGTATGTCCCTCCAGGGTATGAACTATGGCTACACCTTC	CASSMSLQGMNYGYTF
TRBV18	TRBJ2-7	NA	medium-sized	TGTGCCAGCTCACCACAAGTTTCCTACGAGCAGTACTTC	CASSPQVSYEQYF
TRBV7-7	TRBJ2-2	NA	NA	TGTGCTAGCAGCCACCGGAACGGGGGTAGCACCGGGGAGCTGTTTTTT	CASSHRNGGSTGELFF
TRBV10-3	TRBJ2-3	NA	few	TGTGCCATCAGTCCCGGGGCAGATACGCAGTATTTT	CAISPGADTQYF
TRBV5-1	TRBJ1-2	NA	NA	TGCGCCAGCAGCTTGGATGGGGGTAACTATGGCTACACCTTC	CASSLDGGNYGYTF
TRBV11-3	TRBJ2-5	NA	few	TGTGCCAGCAGCTTAGCTGCCTTCCAAGAGACCCAGTACTTC	CASSLAAFQETQYF
TRBV28	TRBJ1-5	NA	few	TGTGCCAGCACTCCGCCGAGTGGGGTGATCCAGCCCCAGCATTTT	CASTPPSGVIQPQHF
TRBV6-5	TRBJ2-7	TRBD2	NA	TGTGCCAGCAGTTCGACTAGCGGGAGGGCCCTTACCTACGAGCAGTACTTC	CASSSTSGRALTYEQYF
TRBV30	TRBJ2-3	TRBD2	NA	TGTGCCTGGAGTACTAGCGGGAGTACCGGTACGCAGTATTTT	CAWSTSGSTGTQYF
TRBV20-1	TRBJ1-6	NA	few	TGCAGTGCTAGAGTAGCGGTAGGATTGAATTCACCCCTCCACTTT	CSARVAVGLNSPLHF
TRBV11-2	TRBJ2-1	TRBD1	NA	TGTGCCAGCAGCCAGACAGGGTCAAATGAGCAGTTCTTC	CASSQTGSNEQFF
TRBV30	TRBJ1-2	NA	NA	TGTGCCTGGACACAGGGTTCCTATGGCTACACCTTC	CAWTQGSYGYTF
TRBV6-5	TRBJ2-1	TRBD1	few	TGTGCCAGCAGGAGGACAGGGTCGACCGATGAGCAGTTCTTC	CASRRTGSTDEQFF
TRBV20-1	TRBJ2-1	NA	once	TGCAGTGCTAGGAGCTACAATGAGCAGTTCTTC	CSARSYNEQFF
TRBV5-1	TRBJ1-1	NA	NA	TGCGCCAGCACGAACGATCTGCTGAACACTGAAGCTTTCTTT	CASTNDLLNTEAFF
TRBV10-3	TRBJ2-1	NA	few	TGTGCCATCAGCCAACTAGGGGCCAATGAGCAGTTCTTC	CAISQLGANEQFF
TRBV20-1	TRBJ2-7	NA	medium-sized	TGCAGTGCTCGACAGGATACGTACGAGCAGTACTTC	CSARQDTYEQYF
TRBV12-3/TRBV12-4	TRBJ2-2	TRBD2	few	TGTGCCAGCAGTTTTGATAGCGGGAGGGCCCTCTGGACCGGGGAGCTGTTTTTT	CASSFDSGRALWTGELFF
TRBV5-1	TRBJ1-2	NA	few	TGCGCCAGCAGAGACGGGGGCTATGGCTACACCTTC	CASRDGGYGYTF
TRBV20-1	TRBJ2-1	TRBD1	few	TGCAGTGCTAGAGCCCAGACAGGGGAAACCTACAATGAGCAGTTCTTC	CSARAQTGETYNEQFF